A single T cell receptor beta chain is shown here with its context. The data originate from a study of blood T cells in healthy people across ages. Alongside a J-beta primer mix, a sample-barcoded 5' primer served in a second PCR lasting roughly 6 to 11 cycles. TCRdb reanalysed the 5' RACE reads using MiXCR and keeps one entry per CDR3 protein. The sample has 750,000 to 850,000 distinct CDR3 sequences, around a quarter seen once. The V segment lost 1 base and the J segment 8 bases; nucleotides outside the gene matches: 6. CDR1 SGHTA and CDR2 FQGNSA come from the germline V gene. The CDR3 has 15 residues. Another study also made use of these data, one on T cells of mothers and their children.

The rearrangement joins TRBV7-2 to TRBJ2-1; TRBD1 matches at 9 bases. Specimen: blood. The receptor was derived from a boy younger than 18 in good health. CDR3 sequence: CASSLEAGTGYEQFF. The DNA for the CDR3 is TGTGCCAGCAGCTTAGAAGCCGGGACAGGGTATGAGCAGTTCTTC.